A selection of T cell receptor beta chains follows, all from one sample in a study of CD8 T cells in Susac syndrome. TCRdb redid the calling of the immunoSEQ multiplex PCR reads with MiXCR, one entry per CDR3 protein. The sample consists of approximately 200,000 distinct CDR3 sequences, 90% to 95% of them appearing once. The specimen was CD4+ T cells from PBMCs. Receptors were obtained from a human donor with multiple sclerosis. Both conserved end residues are part of each CDR3. D genes are given only for firm matches.

d_call j_call v_call cdr3_nt cdr3_aa
TRBD1 TRBJ2-7 TRBV15 TGTGCCACCAGCCCCGAGACAGGGACCTCCTACGAGCAGTACTTC CATSPETGTSYEQYF
. TRBJ2-1 TRBV10-3 TGTGCCAGCAGGGATTCCGGGACAGGAGGGGGGGATGAGCAGTTCTTC CASRDSGTGGGDEQFF
. TRBJ1-2 TRBV3-1 TGTGCCAGCACCCGGGCAGGGATCTATGGCTACACCTTC CASTRAGIYGYTF
. TRBJ1-4 TRBV20-1 TGCAGTGCCGCGAATGAAAAACTGTTTTTT CSAANEKLFF
TRBD2 TRBJ2-5 TRBV6-5 TGTGCCAGCAAAAGCGGGAGATCGGGAAAGACCCAGTACTTC CASKSGRSGKTQYF
TRBD1 TRBJ1-1 TRBV12-3/TRBV12-4 TGTGCCAGCAGTCCGCAGGGACAGCTGAACACTGAAGCTTTCTTT CASSPQGQLNTEAFF
. TRBJ2-3 TRBV20-1 TGCAGTGCCCCAGGTTGGGGGGCGCAGTATTTT CSAPGWGAQYF
. TRBJ2-2 TRBV6-5 TGTGCCAGCAGGTCCCTAGCCGTGAACACCGGGGAGCTGTTTTTT CASRSLAVNTGELFF
. TRBJ2-3 TRBV30 TGTGCCTGGAGTAGGGAGCAGCACAGCACAGATACGCAGTATTTT CAWSREQHSTDTQYF
. TRBJ1-1 TRBV29-1 TGCAGCGTAGAAAGGGGACAACACACTGAAGCTTTCTTT CSVERGQHTEAFF
. TRBJ2-1 TRBV6-1 TGTGCCAGCAGTGGACAAGGGGGGAAAGACGAGCAGTTCTTC CASSGQGGKDEQFF
. TRBJ2-5 TRBV7-8 TGTGCCAGCAGCTTTCCCCCCTCGGGTAGTGAGTCAACCCAGTACTTC CASSFPPSGSESTQYF
. TRBJ1-2 TRBV12-3/TRBV12-4 TGTGCCAGCAGTTTAGGCCCGTTTCACTATGGCTACACCTTC CASSLGPFHYGYTF
TRBD1 TRBJ2-6 TRBV9 TGTGCCAGCAGCGTAGCGACAGGGTCCGGGGCCAACGTCCTGACTTTC CASSVATGSGANVLTF
. TRBJ1-2 TRBV9 TGTGCCAGCAGCGCCTGGGACTCCAGGGCCGACTATGGCTACACCTTC CASSAWDSRADYGYTF
. TRBJ2-3 TRBV7-3 TGTGCCAGCAGCCCCGGGTCGGACAGAAACACAGATACGCAGTATTTT CASSPGSDRNTDTQYF
. TRBJ2-5 TRBV30 TGTGCCTGGGGAGGTGGGAGTATACAAGAGACCCAGTACTTC CAWGGGSIQETQYF
TRBD1 TRBJ2-5 TRBV20-1 TGCAGTGCTTACGACAGGGGGCTAGAGACCCAGTACTTC CSAYDRGLETQYF
TRBD2 TRBJ2-5 TRBV20-1 TGCAGTGCTAGCCGCGGGGGGGCTATAAGGGAGACCCAGTACTTC CSASRGGAIRETQYF
. TRBJ1-5 TRBV7-8 TGTGCCAGCAGCATACTCCAGAATAGCAATCAGCCCCAGCATTTT CASSILQNSNQPQHF
TRBD2 TRBJ2-7 TRBV20-1 TGCAGTGCTAGCGGGCCAGCGGGGGCCTACGAGCAGTACTTC CSASGPAGAYEQYF
. TRBJ1-2 TRBV27 TGTGCCAGCAGGGGCGGAGGCGGCTACACCTTC CASRGGGGYTF